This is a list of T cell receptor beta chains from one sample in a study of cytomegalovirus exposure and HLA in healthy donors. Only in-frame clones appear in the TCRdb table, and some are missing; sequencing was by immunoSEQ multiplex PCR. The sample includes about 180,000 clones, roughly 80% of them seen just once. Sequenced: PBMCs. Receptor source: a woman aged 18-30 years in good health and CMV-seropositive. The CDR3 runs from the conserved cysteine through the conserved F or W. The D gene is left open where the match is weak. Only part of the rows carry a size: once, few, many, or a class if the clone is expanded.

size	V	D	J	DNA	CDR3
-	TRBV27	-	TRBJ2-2	TGTGCCAGCAAGGAGGGTAGGAACACCGGGGAGCTGTTTTTT	CASKEGRNTGELFF
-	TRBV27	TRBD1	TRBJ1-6	TGTGCCAGCAGTTTCCGAGGGACAGGGTATTTTTCACCCCTCCACTTT	CASSFRGTGYFSPLHF
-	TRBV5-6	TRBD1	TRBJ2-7	TGTGCCAGCAGCTTGTCTTCAGGGGGCTGGGACGAGCAGTACTTC	CASSLSSGGWDEQYF
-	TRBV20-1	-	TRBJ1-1	TGCAGTGCTAGGGGGAGTGGCGGGGCTTTCTTT	CSARGSGGAFF
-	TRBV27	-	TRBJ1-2	TGTGCCAGCAGCCCTCCTGGGGCTGTGAACTATGGCTACACCTTC	CASSPPGAVNYGYTF
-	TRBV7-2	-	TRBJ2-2	TGTGCCAGCAGCTTATCGACAGGGACTAACACCGGGGAGCTGTTTTTT	CASSLSTGTNTGELFF
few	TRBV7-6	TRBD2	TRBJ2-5	TGTGCCAGCAGCTTAGTGGCGGGGGGGTACCAAGAGACCCAGTACTTC	CASSLVAGGYQETQYF
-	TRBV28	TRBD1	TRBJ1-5	TGTGCCAGCAACCCCGGGACAGTAAGCAATCAGCCCCAGCATTTT	CASNPGTVSNQPQHF
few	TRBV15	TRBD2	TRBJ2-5	TGTGCCACCAGCAGAATAGCGGGGGGGCCTCAGGAGACCCAGTACTTC	CATSRIAGGPQETQYF
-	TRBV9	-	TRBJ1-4	TGTGCCAGCAGCGTAGGGAGTAATGAAAAACTGTTTTTT	CASSVGSNEKLFF
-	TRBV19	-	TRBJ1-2	TGTGCCAGTACCATTCCCGGACAGAGCTATGGCTACACCTTC	CASTIPGQSYGYTF
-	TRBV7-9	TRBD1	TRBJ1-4	TGTGCCAGCAGCCCCTGGACAGGGCAGGGAGAAAAACTGTTTTTT	CASSPWTGQGEKLFF
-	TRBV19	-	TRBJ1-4	TGTGCCAGTAGTATCAATGGCGGGGGAAATGAAAAACTGTTTTTT	CASSINGGGNEKLFF
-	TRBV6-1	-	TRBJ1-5	TGTGCCAGCAGTGAGCCGGGGGGGGTCAATCAGCCCCAGCATTTT	CASSEPGGVNQPQHF
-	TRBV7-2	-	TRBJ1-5	TGTGCCAGCAGCTTAAGTTTCGCAGGATCAGGTCAGCCCCAGCATTTT	CASSLSFAGSGQPQHF
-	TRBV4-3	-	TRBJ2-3	TGCGCCAGCAGCCAAGGACAGCAGCCGGGCACAGATACGCAGTATTTT	CASSQGQQPGTDTQYF
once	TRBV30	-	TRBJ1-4	TGTGCCTGGAGTGTACGATCCGCGGATAGGCTGTTTTTT	CAWSVRSADRLFF
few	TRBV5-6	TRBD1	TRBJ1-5	TGTGCCAGCAGCAGGGGGACAGGGGGTTGGAATCAGCCCCAGCATTTT	CASSRGTGGWNQPQHF
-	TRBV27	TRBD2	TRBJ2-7	TGTGCCAGCAGGACTAGCTCCTTCGAGCAGTACTTC	CASRTSSFEQYF
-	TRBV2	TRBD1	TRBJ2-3	TGTGCCAGCAGTCCCTCCGGGACAGGGGGCACAGATACGCAGTATTTT	CASSPSGTGGTDTQYF
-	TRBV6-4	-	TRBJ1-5	TGTGCCAGCAGTGCCCTCCGAGGTCAGCCCCAGCATTTT	CASSALRGQPQHF
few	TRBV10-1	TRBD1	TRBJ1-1	TGCGCCAGCAGTGGGACAGGAGAAGCTTTCTTT	CASSGTGEAFF
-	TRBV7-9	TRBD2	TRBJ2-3	TGTGCCAGCAGCTCAATGGGGGGACTAGGGACGACAGATACGCAGTATTTT	CASSSMGGLGTTDTQYF
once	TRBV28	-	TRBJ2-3	TGTGCCAGCAGGCTGACACGAGCCCTCACAGATACGCAGTATTTT	CASRLTRALTDTQYF
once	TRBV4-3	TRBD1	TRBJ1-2	TGCGCCAGCAGCCCACAGGACAGGGGGAGTTTGTTTTATGGCTACACCTTC	CASSPQDRGSLFYGYTF
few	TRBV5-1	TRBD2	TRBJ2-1	TGCGCCAGCAGCTTGGACGGGGGGACCCTAACCGAGCAGTTCTTC	CASSLDGGTLTEQFF
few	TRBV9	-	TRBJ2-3	TGTGCCAGCAGCGTAGATCGACTGGAAGATACGCAGTATTTT	CASSVDRLEDTQYF
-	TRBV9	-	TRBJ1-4	TGTGCCAGCAGCGTAGACCCTGGAGGCGCGGAATCATCAAAACTGTTTTTT	CASSVDPGGAESSKLFF
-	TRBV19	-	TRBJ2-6	TGTGCCAGTAGTCCAGGGATGGTTGGGGGGGCCAACGTCCTGACTTTC	CASSPGMVGGANVLTF
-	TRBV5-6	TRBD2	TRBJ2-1	TGTGCCAGCAGCTCGGCTAGCGGAGTGTTATTCCGCGGGTTCTTC	CASSSASGVLFRGFF
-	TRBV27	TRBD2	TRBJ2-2	TGTGCCAGCAGCAGTCGTCTCGGACTAGTGGCCGGGGAGCTGTTTTTT	CASSSRLGLVAGELFF
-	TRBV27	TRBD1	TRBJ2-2	TGTGCCAGTAGGGGGCATACCGGGGAGCTGTTTTTT	CASRGHTGELFF
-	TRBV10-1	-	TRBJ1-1	TGCGCCACCTCCGGGGGGACTGAAGCTTTCTTT	CATSGGTEAFF
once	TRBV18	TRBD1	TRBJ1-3	TGTGCCAGCTCACCGGTGGGACAGATCCACTCTGGAAACACCATATATTTT	CASSPVGQIHSGNTIYF
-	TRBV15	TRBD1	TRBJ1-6	TGTGCCACCAGCAGAGATCCGCCGGGACAGAATTCACCCCTCCACTTT	CATSRDPPGQNSPLHF
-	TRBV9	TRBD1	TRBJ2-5	TGTGCCAGCAGCGGACAGGGAGAGACCCAGTACTTC	CASSGQGETQYF
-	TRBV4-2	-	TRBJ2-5	TGTGCCAGCAGCCAAGTTTGGGCCAGCCTTACCAAAGAGACCCAGTACTTC	CASSQVWASLTKETQYF
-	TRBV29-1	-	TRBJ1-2	TGCAGCGTTGAACTCAGTATTTATGGCTACACCTTC	CSVELSIYGYTF
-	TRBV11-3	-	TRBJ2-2	TGTGCCAGCAGCTTAGCCGCAACCTCAGGCGCCGGGGAGCTGTTTTTT	CASSLAATSGAGELFF
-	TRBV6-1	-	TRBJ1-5	TGTGCCAGCAGTGAATTAGGACTCATCAATCAGCCCCAGCATTTT	CASSELGLINQPQHF
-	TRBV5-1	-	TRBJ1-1	TGCGCCAGCACCTGGGGGGGGGAGGTCACTGAAGCTTTCTTT	CASTWGGEVTEAFF
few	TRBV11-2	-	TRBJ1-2	TGTGCCAGCAGCTCGTCGACCGGGTGGTTCTATGGCTACACCTTC	CASSSSTGWFYGYTF
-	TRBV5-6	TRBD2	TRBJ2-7	TGTGCCAGCAGCTTTCTCTTAGGACTAGCGGGCATACCAAGATACGAGCAGTACTTC	CASSFLLGLAGIPRYEQYF